This TCR beta chain was observed in a study of shared clonotypes between healthy human individuals (dated by TCRdb to the early 2020s). General notes on the study: The cohort comprised a couple of women and three men aged 18 to 49 years. For each donor, CD4 naive and CD4 memory were each run on three plates, CD8 naive on two plates, and CD8 memory on one plate. To estimate repertoire size and how much clonotypes are shared between individuals, the study performed deep sequencing of blood TCR repertoires from a handful of healthy adults. To increase sequencing depth and limit assay-specific biases, TCR repertoire library preparation and sequencing were carried out by different laboratories using diverse techniques. Per donor, leukapheresis produced somewhere between about 0.8 and 9.5 billion PBMCs. Overall study results and their limits: Larger estimated clonotype richness was generally found for naive subsets than for memory subsets. Across four donors, approximately 5% of naive CD4, roughly 3.8% of naive CD8, approximately 2.5% of memory CD4, and approximately 0.42% of memory CD8 clonotypes were shared. Even with the large sequencing depth, rarefaction of the sorted-subset datasets indicated that sequencing was incomplete. Clonotypes shared by all four sorted-subset donors showed higher generation probabilities than non-shared clonotypes. Based on pairwise subsampling, the degree of clonotype sharing among donors was expected to be affected by sequencing depth. Only blood was sampled, and tissue TCR repertoires likely differ from those in blood. Because the study included only a small number of donors, the genetic and exposure-history diversity represented was limited.

There are 15 amino acids in the CDR3, from cysteine to phenylalanine inclusive. The retained sequence is limited to the CDR3, 45 bases, with the frame set at the first base. Per the germline V gene, SGHRS is the CDR1 and YFSETQ is the CDR2. The trim is 0 bases for V and 5 bases for J, with a gap of 12 bases between the germline ends. Using the deep immunoSEQ assay, TCR CDR3 regions were amplified from genomic DNA by multiplex PCR. For each cell subset, the extracted genomic DNA was distributed evenly across all wells of several immunoSEQ 96-well plates, and each plate served as one replicate. For sorted subsets, 150 to 250 ng of genomic DNA, equivalent to 25,000 to 35,000 T cell genomes, went into each replicate PCR. The purified libraries were quantified using a Qubit 3.0 fluorometer, sized with a Bioanalyzer 2100, and then quantified again using the KAPA Library Quantification kit. Every immunoSEQ 96-well plate was sequenced on a dedicated single-read 150-cycle Illumina NextSeq 550 flow cell. In the original analysis: Because only junctional sequences without quality scores were contained in the immunoSEQ output, filtering matching that applied to full-length reads could not be performed. To assign V/J genes and CDR3, sequences were annotated against IMGT germline references using PyIR, a Python wrapper for IgBLAST v1.9. Reads were filtered out if the reads had weak V/J assignments (E-value above 1e-6), no CDR3, stop codons, out-of-frame junctions, or ambiguous translated residues. V3J clonotypes were defined as sequences sharing the same inferred V gene, J gene, and CDR3 amino acid sequence. Percentage overlap between repertoires was computed as shared unique clonotypes divided by the size of the smaller repertoire. Three approaches were used to assess repertoire richness: RTK rarefaction, the Chao1 estimator, and Recon v2.1 estimates of unobserved clonotypes. For all TCRbeta clonotypes obtained by the gDNA method from a few donors, generation probabilities were computed with OLGA. TCRdb's version of the immuneACCESS table is confined to in-frame rearrangements and falls short of the full clone set. An unresolved V gene accounts for under half of the shortfall where checked; the remainder is of unknown origin. V, J and clone size derive from that table, while D and trimming were established from the DNA sequence. Counted in this sample were 600,000 to 800,000 clones; roughly two thirds of them appeared once. The ten top clones hold approximately 2% of the sample.

Worth noting for this clone: Its antigen remains undetermined. Base qualities were left out, and no much larger clone turns up one base away.

Donors were healthy HIV-negative adults with no recently reported acute infections or vaccinations. Every donor was a Caucasian adult living in Nashville, Tennessee, USA. CD4+ T cells were enriched through magnetic negative selection, after which naive cells were positively selected on CD45RA and the remaining negative fraction served as the memory subset. Blood was collected by leukapheresis, and PBMCs were isolated by Ficoll-Histopaque density gradient centrifugation and then cryopreserved in liquid nitrogen vapor phase. Analytical flow cytometry was used to check the purity and quantity of every magnetically sorted T cell population. Each sorted fraction had its genomic DNA isolated and then quantified by UV absorbance on a Nanodrop 2000c.

The material sequenced was memory CD4+ T cells sorted from blood. The cell subset or site label corresponds to: CD45RA-negative fraction. The TCR sequence derives from a woman aged 30 to 39 in good health. This chain is built from TRBV5-1 and TRBJ1-5, with no confidently assigned D gene. The DNA sequence follows: TGCGCCAGCAGCTTGGTGGGTGGGGTAGATCAGCCCCAGCATTTT. It codes for CASSLVGGVDQPQHF. Joined to the reference TRBV5-1 and TRBJ1-5 proteins, this CDR3 gives the full variable domain: KAGVTQTPRYLIKTRGQQVTLSCSPISGHRSVSWYQQTPGQGLQFLFEYFSETQRNKGNFPGRFSGRQFSNSRSEMNVSTLELGDSALYLCASSLVGGVDQPQHFGDGTRLSIL.